The T cell receptor (beta chain) described here comes from a study of cytomegalovirus exposure and HLA in healthy donors. Study at large: The early release's HLA-typed donors yielded roughly 85 million unique TCRs.

PCR used 60 Vbeta primers and 13 Jbeta primers. Original processing methods: There were about 86 million unique TCR beta chains by a later count, and some 12 million of them were shared. TCRdb's copy holds only in-frame clones and misses some; the assay was immunoSEQ multiplex PCR. The V and J calls and clone size come from that table; D and trimming were worked out from the DNA. Of 150,000 to 200,000 clones listed, 65% to 80% are singletons. Nominally healthy donors were sampled, though unrecorded immune exposures were likely. The sequencing sample was made of PBMCs. The receptor was derived from a woman in her 50s in good health and CMV-seropositive.

CDR3 loop: CASSRPTGQMTEAFF. The CDR3 DNA is TGCGCCAGCAGCCGTCCAACTGGGCAAATGACTGAAGCTTTCTTT. V gene TRBV5-1 combines with J gene TRBJ1-1; D remains unclear. The CDR3 extends over 15 amino acids. Germline V CDR1 and CDR2: SGHRS, YFSETQ. Trimming shortened V by 4 bases and J by 5 bases, and 18 bases separated the two germline ends.